One sample yielded the 10 T cell receptor beta chains listed below, sequenced in a study of shared clonotypes between healthy human individuals. Libraries were prepared by immunoSEQ multiplex PCR; TCRdb keeps only in-frame clonotypes and omits some of them. The sample includes around 350,000 clones, about 70% of them seen just once. Sequencing was carried out using memory CD4+ T cells sorted from blood. The subset denotes: CD45RA-negative fraction. The receptor set was obtained from a man aged 25 to 40 in good health.

The genes are TRBV4-1 and TRBJ2-7, with 8 bases that match TRBD1. Germline V gene lookup returns CDR1 MGHRA and CDR2 YSYEKL. The trim removed 3 bases at V and 5 bases at J, leaving 18 bases unmatched. The CDR3 consists of 18 residues. The CDR3 loop reads CASSQDPQGAGQDHEQYF. The DNA for the CDR3 is TGCGCCAGCAGCCAGGACCCCCAGGGGGCGGGACAGGACCACGAGCAGTACTTC.

This clone has more than one count but fewer than ten. The CDR3 bases are TGTGCCAGCAGCTTGGGTACGGGACTAACCTACGAGCAGTACTTC. It codes for CASSLGTGLTYEQYF. The chain employs TRBV5-8 and TRBJ2-7, with 7 bases matching TRBD2. The V segment lost 0 bases and the J segment 2 bases; nucleotides outside the gene matches: 5. Germline lookup yields CDR1 SGHTS and CDR2 YDEGEE. CDR3 size: 15 residues.

As regards this clone: This may come from a read error, since a much larger clone is one base off. This chain links TRBV5-1 with TRBJ2-7, with 8 bases aligning to TRBD2. Germline trimming cut 0 bases from V and 6 bases from J; bases unmatched to any gene: 8. Per the germline V gene, CDR1 is SGHRS and CDR2 is YFSETQ. This CDR3 spans 15 amino acids. CDR3 amino acids: CASSLGAGGRLEQYF. The CDR3 DNA reads as TGCGCCAGCAGCTTGGGGGCTGGCGGGAGGCTCGAGCAGTACTTC.

This chain uses TRBV27 with TRBJ1-5; possible D gene TRBD1, 5 bases. Germline CDR1 MNHEY, CDR2 SMNVEV (reference sequence). The germline V and J ends were trimmed by 4 bases and 8 bases, with 9 bases remaining between them. This CDR3 has 12 amino acids. The CDR3 here is CASSSEGKPQHF. In DNA form, the CDR3 reads TGTGCCAGCAGTTCCGAGGGGAAGCCCCAGCATTTT.

The V call is TRBV7-2, the J call TRBJ2-4; the D gene could be TRBD1 or TRBD2 (5 bases each). Germline loops: CDR1 SGHTA, CDR2 FQGNSA. This CDR3 contains 15 residues. The V and J ends lost 4 bases and 6 bases respectively, with 16 bases between them. CDR3 bases: TGTGCCAGCAGCTCCCCCAGCAGGGCGGGAAACATTCAGTACTTC. This translates into CASSSPSRAGNIQYF.

The chain has TRBV9 and TRBJ2-1; 12 bases match TRBD2. The CDR3 covers 14 residues. The trim removed 0 bases at V and 15 bases at J, leaving 7 bases unmatched. In germline, CDR1 is SGDLS, CDR2 YYNGEE. CDR3 in DNA: TGTGCCAGCAGCGTAGAGGCTAGCGGGAGGGAGGTGTTCTTC. Translating it yields CASSVEASGREVFF.

The V and J genes are TRBV19 and TRBJ2-1; 7 bases are a match to TRBD1. In germline, CDR1 is LNHDA, CDR2 SQIVND (reference sequence). There are 13 residues in the CDR3. V was pared by 9 bases and J by 4 bases, with 6 bases of the junction left unmatched. CDR3 bases: TGTGCCAGCGGGACAGAACTTTACAATGAGCAGTTCTTC. It translates to CASGTELYNEQFF.

V is TRBV6-6 and J is TRBJ2-1, with 7 positions matching TRBD2. With 2 bases clipped from V and 10 bases from J, the junction kept 5 bases outside the gene matches. Germline V CDR1 and CDR2: MNHNY, SVGAGI (reference sequence). There are 13 residues in the CDR3. The CDR3 DNA follows: TGTGCCAGCAGTTACCTAGCGGCCGGCGAGCAGTTCTTC. Translation: CASSYLAAGEQFF.

The chain joins TRBV10-2 to TRBJ1-2, with a possible D match to TRBD1 (5 bases). Trimming took 2 bases from V and 4 from J, leaving 8 bases between them. The CDR3 runs to 13 residues. Germline lookup yields CDR1 WSHSY and CDR2 SAAADI. CDR3 amino acids: CASSEQGPYGYTF. For the CDR3, the DNA is TGCGCCAGCAGTGAGCAGGGACCCTATGGCTACACCTTC.

The chain is built from TRBV11-2 and TRBJ2-7; the match to TRBD1 covers 7 bases. The CDR3 totals 15 residues. V dropped 8 bases and J dropped 3; count of bases not matched to a gene: 13. Germline CDR1 is SGHAT and CDR2 is FQNNGV. This CDR3 is CASLPPNRGIYEQYF. Written as DNA, the CDR3 is TGTGCCAGCTTACCTCCGAACAGGGGCATCTACGAGCAGTACTTC.